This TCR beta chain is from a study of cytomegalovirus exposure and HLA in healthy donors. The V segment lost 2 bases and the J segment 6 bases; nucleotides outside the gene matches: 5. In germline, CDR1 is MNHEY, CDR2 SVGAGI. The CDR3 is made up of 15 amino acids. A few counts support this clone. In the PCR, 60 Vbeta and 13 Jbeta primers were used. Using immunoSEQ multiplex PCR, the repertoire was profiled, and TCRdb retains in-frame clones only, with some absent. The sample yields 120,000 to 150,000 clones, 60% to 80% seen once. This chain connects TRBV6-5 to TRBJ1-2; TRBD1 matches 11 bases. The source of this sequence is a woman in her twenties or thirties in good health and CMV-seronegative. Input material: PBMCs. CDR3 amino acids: CASSYRRTGGHGYTF. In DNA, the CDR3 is TGTGCCAGCAGTTACCGGCGGACAGGGGGCCATGGCTACACCTTC.